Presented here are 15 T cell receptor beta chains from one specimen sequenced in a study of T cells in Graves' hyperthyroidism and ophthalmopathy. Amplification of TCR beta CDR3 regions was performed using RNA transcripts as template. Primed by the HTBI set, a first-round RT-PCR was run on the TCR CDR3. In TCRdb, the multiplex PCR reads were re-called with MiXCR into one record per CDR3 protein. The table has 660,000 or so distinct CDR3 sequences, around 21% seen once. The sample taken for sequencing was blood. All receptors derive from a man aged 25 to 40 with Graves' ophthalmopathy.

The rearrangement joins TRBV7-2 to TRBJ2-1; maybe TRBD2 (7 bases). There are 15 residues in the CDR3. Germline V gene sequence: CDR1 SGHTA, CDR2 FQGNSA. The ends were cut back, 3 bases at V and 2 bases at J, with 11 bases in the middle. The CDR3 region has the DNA TGTGCCAGCAGCTTCGGGGGGCGGACCTACAATGAGCAGTTCTTC. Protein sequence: CASSFGGRTYNEQFF. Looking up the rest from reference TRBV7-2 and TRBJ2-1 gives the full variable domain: GAGVSQSPSNKVTEKGKDVELRCDPISGHTALYWYRQSLGQGLEFLIYFQGNSAPDKSGLPSDRFSAERTGGSVSTLTIQRTQQEDSAVYLCASSFGGRTYNEQFFGPGTRLTVL.

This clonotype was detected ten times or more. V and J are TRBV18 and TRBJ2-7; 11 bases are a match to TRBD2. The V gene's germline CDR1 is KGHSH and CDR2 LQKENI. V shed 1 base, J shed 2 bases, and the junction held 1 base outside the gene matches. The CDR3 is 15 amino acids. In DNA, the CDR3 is TGTGCCAGCTCACCACGGACTAGCGGGCCCTACGAGCAGTACTTC. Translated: CASSPRTSGPYEQYF.

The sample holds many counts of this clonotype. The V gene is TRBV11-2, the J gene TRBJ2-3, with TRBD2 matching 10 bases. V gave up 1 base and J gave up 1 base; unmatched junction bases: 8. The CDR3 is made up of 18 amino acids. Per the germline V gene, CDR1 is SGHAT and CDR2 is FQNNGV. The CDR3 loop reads CASSLGTSGGRRTDTQYF. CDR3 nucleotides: TGTGCCAGCAGCTTAGGGACTAGCGGAGGACGGCGCACAGATACGCAGTATTTT.

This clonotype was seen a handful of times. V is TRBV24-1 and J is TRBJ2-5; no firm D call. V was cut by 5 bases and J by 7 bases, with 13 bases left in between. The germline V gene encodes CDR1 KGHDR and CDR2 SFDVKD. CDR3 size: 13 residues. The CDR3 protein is CATSGQETGTQYF. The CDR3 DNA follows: TGTGCCACCAGTGGCCAGGAGACCGGGACCCAGTACTTC.

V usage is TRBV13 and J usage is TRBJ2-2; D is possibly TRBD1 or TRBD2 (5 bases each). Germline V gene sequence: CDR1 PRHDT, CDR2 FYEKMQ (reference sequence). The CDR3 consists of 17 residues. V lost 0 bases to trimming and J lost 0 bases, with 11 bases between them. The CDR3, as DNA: TGTGCCAGCAGCTTAGGCCGGGGCGACCCGAACACCGGGGAGCTGTTTTTT. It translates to CASSLGRGDPNTGELFF. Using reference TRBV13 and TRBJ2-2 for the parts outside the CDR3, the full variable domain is AAGVIQSPRHLIKEKRETATLKCYPIPRHDTVYWYQQGPGQDPQFLISFYEKMQSDKGSIPDRFSAQQFSDYHSELNMSSLELGDSALYFCASSLGRGDPNTGELFFGEGSRLTVL.

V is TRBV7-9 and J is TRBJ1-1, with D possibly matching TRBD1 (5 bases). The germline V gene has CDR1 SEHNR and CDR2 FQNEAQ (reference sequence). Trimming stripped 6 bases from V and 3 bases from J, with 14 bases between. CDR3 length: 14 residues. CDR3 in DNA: TGTGCCAGCAGGCGTACCGGGGCGGACACTGAAGCTTTCTTT. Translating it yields CASRRTGADTEAFF.

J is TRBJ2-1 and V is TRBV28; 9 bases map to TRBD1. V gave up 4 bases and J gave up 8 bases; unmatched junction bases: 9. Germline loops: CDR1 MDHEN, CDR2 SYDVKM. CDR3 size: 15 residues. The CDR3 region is CASSSGQGTFDEQFF. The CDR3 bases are TGTGCCAGCAGTTCCGGACAGGGGACTTTTGATGAGCAGTTCTTC.

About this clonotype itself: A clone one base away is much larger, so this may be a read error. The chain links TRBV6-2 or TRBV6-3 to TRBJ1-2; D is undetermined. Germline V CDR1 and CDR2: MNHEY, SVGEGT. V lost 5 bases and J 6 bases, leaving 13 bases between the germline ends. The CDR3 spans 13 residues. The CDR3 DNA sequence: TGTGCCAGCAGTCCGACACAAATCCATGGCTACACCTTC. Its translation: CASSPTQIHGYTF.

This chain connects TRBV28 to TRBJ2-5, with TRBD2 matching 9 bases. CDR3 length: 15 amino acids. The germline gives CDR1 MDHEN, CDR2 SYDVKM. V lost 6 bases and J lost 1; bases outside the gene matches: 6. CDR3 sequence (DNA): TGTGCCAGCAGATCGCTAGCGGGATTCCAAGAGACCCAGTACTTC. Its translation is CASRSLAGFQETQYF.

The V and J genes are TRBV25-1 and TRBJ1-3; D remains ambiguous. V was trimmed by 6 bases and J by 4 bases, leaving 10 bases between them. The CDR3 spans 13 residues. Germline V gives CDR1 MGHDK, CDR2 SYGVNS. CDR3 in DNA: TGTGCCAGCAGCAAAGGTGGAGGAAACACCATATATTTT. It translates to CASSKGGGNTIYF.

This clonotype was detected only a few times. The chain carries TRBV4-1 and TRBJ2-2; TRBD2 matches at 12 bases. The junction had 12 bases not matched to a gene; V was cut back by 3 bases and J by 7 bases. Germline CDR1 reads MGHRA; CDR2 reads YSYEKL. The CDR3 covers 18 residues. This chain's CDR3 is CASSHTRTSGISGGELFF. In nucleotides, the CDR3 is TGCGCCAGCAGCCACACACGGACTAGCGGGATTAGCGGCGGGGAGCTGTTTTTT.

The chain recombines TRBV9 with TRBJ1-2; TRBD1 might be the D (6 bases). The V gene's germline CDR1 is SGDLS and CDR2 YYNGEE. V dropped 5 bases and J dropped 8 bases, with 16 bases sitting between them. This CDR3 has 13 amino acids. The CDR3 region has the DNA TGTGCCAGCAGTGAAGTCGACAGGACCGGCTACACCTTC. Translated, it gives CASSEVDRTGYTF.

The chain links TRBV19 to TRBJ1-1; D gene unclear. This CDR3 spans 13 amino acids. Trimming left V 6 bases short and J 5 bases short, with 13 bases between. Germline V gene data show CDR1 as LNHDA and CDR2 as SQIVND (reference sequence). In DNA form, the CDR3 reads TGTGCCAGTAGACCGGGAGGGTTTACTGAAGCTTTCTTT. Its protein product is CASRPGGFTEAFF.

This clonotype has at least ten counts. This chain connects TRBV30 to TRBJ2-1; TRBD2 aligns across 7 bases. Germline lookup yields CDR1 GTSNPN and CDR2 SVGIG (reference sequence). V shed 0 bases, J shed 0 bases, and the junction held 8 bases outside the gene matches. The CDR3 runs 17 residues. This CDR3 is CAWSVRDYGFSYNEQFF. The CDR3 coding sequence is TGTGCCTGGAGTGTACGGGACTATGGATTCTCCTACAATGAGCAGTTCTTC.

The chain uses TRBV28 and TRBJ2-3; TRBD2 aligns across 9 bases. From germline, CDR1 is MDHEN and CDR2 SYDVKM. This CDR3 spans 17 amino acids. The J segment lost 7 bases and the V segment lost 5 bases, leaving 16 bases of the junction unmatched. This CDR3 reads CASSRGGELYLRNTQYF. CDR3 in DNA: TGTGCCAGCAGTCGCGGGGGGGAGTTATATTTGAGAAATACGCAGTATTTT.